Described below is a single T cell receptor (beta chain) sequence and its context. What it binds is not known. Time point given: week 11, during vaccination. Topical imiquimod was applied with each vaccine dose, which held 300 ug of mutant IDH1 20-mer peptide. Every donor had a new WHO grade 3 or 4 astrocytoma that was IDH1-mutant, with loss of nuclear ATRX. This table comes from immunoSEQ multiplex PCR, and its TCRdb copy is limited to in-frame clones, with some not included. The sample records about 35,000 clones, about four fifths being singletons. The entry originates in a study of a mutant IDH1 vaccine in newly diagnosed glioma. About the study: Across weeks 1, 3, 5, 7, 11, 15, 19 and 23, patients received a vaccination each time, eight in all. Before enrollment, the patients had been treated with radiotherapy alone, temozolomide alone, or both together. Most of them had received both. Whole-study results and caveats: Pseudoprogression apparently lacked any relation to changes in top peripheral T cell clonotypes.

The CDR3 spans 15 residues. The V gene lost 0 bases and the J gene lost 3 bases, with 10 bases spanning the gap. CDR1 and CDR2 (germline): SGDLS, YYNGEE. The chain links TRBV9 to TRBJ1-3, with D maybe TRBD1 (5 bases). Sample: peripheral blood mononuclear cells (PBMCs), taken from a glioma patient whose treatment included an IDH1 peptide vaccine. This clonotype originated in a woman between 25 and 40 years old with glioma. Some clones in this sample may be carry-over from other donors' samples. The CDR3 region is CASSVEDTLGNTIYF. The DNA of the CDR3 is TGTGCCAGCAGCGTAGAGGACACCCTTGGAAACACCATATATTTT. Together with reference TRBV9 and TRBJ1-3, the CDR3 gives the full variable domain: DSGVTQTPKHLITATGQRVTLRCSPRSGDLSVYWYQQSLDQGLQFLIQYYNGEERAKGNILERFSAQQFPDLHSELNLSSLELGDSALYFCASSVEDTLGNTIYFGEGSWLTVV.